This TCR beta chain derives from a study of OX40 agonist ivuxolimab in advanced cancers. Study outcomes and limitations: Dose levels from 0.1 to 3.0 mg/kg saw CD4+ and CD8+ blood T cells expand clonally by week 6. Determination of antigen specificity was not performed for the expanded peripheral T cells.

This CDR3 region has 13 residues. In germline, CDR1 is SGHTA, CDR2 FQGNSA. Trimming took off 3 bases at V and 7 bases at J, with 13 bases between the two ends. On this clone itself: Its antigen is not identified.

Using immunoSEQ multiplex PCR, the repertoire was profiled, and TCRdb retains in-frame clones only, with some absent. The sample carries tens of thousands of clones, over 75% recorded once. The specimen comprised CD4+ or CD8+ T cells sorted from blood, sampled in a trial of the OX40 agonist ivuxolimab. This sequence was found in an adult with an advanced solid tumor such as melanoma, head and neck, liver or kidney cancer. The gene calls are TRBV7-2 and TRBJ2-7; D not certain. The CDR3 nucleotides are TGTGCCAGCAGCTTTGGTACTTTTCAAGAGCAGTACTTC. The encoded protein is CASSFGTFQEQYF.